This TCR beta chain was identified during a study of OX40 agonist ivuxolimab in advanced cancers. Overall study context: Dosing consisted of intravenous ivuxolimab at 0.01 to 10 mg/kg every 2 weeks.

Assay: immunoSEQ multiplex PCR; the TCRdb copy retains only in-frame clones and omits some. The data contain fewer than 100,000 clones, more than 80% of them singletons. With 3 bases removed from V and 3 bases from J, the gap between germline ends came to 10 bases. Germline CDR1 is SGHRS and CDR2 is YFSETQ. The CDR3 spans 13 residues. Broader study findings: CD4+ and CD8+ T cells in blood underwent clonal expansion by week 6 at 0.1 to 3.0 mg/kg. The expanded peripheral T cells' antigen specificity was not determined.

As for this clone: The antigen is undetermined.

The TCR was taken from an adult with an advanced solid tumor such as melanoma, head and neck, liver or kidney cancer. Sequencing used CD4+ or CD8+ T cells sorted from blood, obtained in a trial of the OX40 agonist ivuxolimab. The chain employs TRBV5-1 and TRBJ2-7; D perhaps matches TRBD1 (6 bases). The CDR3 nucleotides are TGCGCCAGCAGCTGGGGACAAAACTACGAGCAGTACTTC. Translated, it gives CASSWGQNYEQYF.